One and the same sample provided the 32 T cell receptor beta chains below, sequenced in a study of blood T cell repertoires in COVID-19. Sequencing was performed with immunoSEQ multiplex PCR; in TCRdb, only in-frame clones are kept and a portion is missing. The profile shows approximately 250,000 clones, approximately 86% of them singletons. The sample consisted of peripheral blood. The receptors were gathered from a man aged 35-49 years with active or convalescent COVID-19.

The chain combines TRBV12-3 or TRBV12-4 with TRBJ1-1; D not resolved. This CDR3 is built from 12 residues. V lost 4 bases and J lost 1, with 4 bases in between. CDR3 residues: CASSWQNTEAFF. CDR3 in DNA: TGTGCCAGCAGTTGGCAGAACACTGAAGCTTTCTTT.

The gene calls are TRBV3-1 (or the pseudogene TRBV3-2) and TRBJ1-1; 12 nucleotides match TRBD1. The trim removed 2 bases at V and 12 bases at J, leaving 7 bases unmatched. Germline lookup yields CDR1 LGHDT and CDR2 YNNKEL (reference sequence). This CDR3 has 14 amino acids. In DNA form, the CDR3 reads TGTGCCAGCAGCCAAACCGGGACAGGGGGCATCTCTTTCTTT. It translates to CASSQTGTGGISFF.

The chain uses TRBV11-2 and TRBJ1-1; no clear D gene. This CDR3 region has 13 residues. Trimming shortened V by 3 bases and J by 6 bases, and 11 bases separated the two germline ends. Germline CDR1 reads SGHAT; CDR2 reads FQNNGV. CDR3 DNA: TGTGCCAGCAGCTTCGAGCCGGCGGCTGAAGCTTTCTTT. Amino acids: CASSFEPAAEAFF.

V usage is TRBV24-1 and J usage is TRBJ2-3, with D possibly being TRBD2 (7 bases). This CDR3 region has 14 residues. Trimming pared 9 bases from V and 2 bases from J, leaving 14 bases between. Germline V gives CDR1 KGHDR, CDR2 SFDVKD. The CDR3 here is CATAGAEITDTQYF. CDR3 DNA sequence: TGTGCCACCGCGGGGGCCGAGATCACAGATACGCAGTATTTT.

This chain connects TRBV5-4 to TRBJ2-7, with TRBD1 matching over 9 bases. Trimming cost V 4 bases and J 7 bases; bases outside gene matches: 12. Looked up from germline, CDR1 is SGHNT and CDR2 is YYREEE (reference sequence). The CDR3 length is 15 residues. As DNA, the CDR3 is TGTGCCAGCAGCACCCCCCGCGGGACAGGGAGTGAGCAGTACTTC. It codes for CASSTPRGTGSEQYF.

This chain links TRBV19 with TRBJ1-6, with unresolved D. Germline V lookup: CDR1 LNHDA, CDR2 SQIVND (reference sequence). The CDR3 sequence is 14 residues long. The V and J ends lost 3 bases and 5 bases respectively, with 8 bases between them. The DNA of the CDR3 is TGTGCCAGTAGTATTAGCAGCAATAATTCACCCCTCCACTTT. Translation: CASSISSNNSPLHF.

The rearrangement uses TRBV13 and TRBJ2-3; 10 bases align to TRBD2. V trimming: 5 bases; J trimming: 3 bases; junction bases outside the gene matches: 5. The CDR3 runs 15 residues. CDR1 is PRHDT and CDR2 is FYEKMQ in the germline V gene (reference sequence). The CDR3 coding sequence is TGTGCCAGCAGCATTGGACTAGCGGCGACAGATACGCAGTATTTT. As protein: CASSIGLAATDTQYF.

The chain is built from TRBV19 and TRBJ1-2, with 8 bases identical to TRBD1. The CDR3 length is 14 residues. Germline V gene sequence: CDR1 LNHDA, CDR2 SQIVND (reference sequence). The V gene end was trimmed by 7 bases and the J gene end by 8 bases; junction bases not matched to a gene: 12. This CDR3 is CASKDRQDREGYTF. Here the CDR3 DNA reads TGTGCCAGTAAGGACCGGCAGGACAGGGAGGGCTACACCTTC. The variable domain in full, with the rest retrieved from reference TRBV19 and TRBJ1-2, is DGGITQSPKYLFRKEGQNVTLSCEQNLNHDAMYWYRQDPGQGLRLIYYSQIVNDFQKGDIAEGYSVSREKKESFPLTVTSAQKNPTAFYLCASKDRQDREGYTFGSGTRLTVV.

This clone was recorded a few times. The chain couples TRBV27 to TRBJ1-5, with D unresolved. V lost 0 bases and J 6 bases, leaving 9 bases between the germline ends. CDR1 is MNHEY, CDR2 SMNVEV, per germline (reference sequence). This CDR3 region has 14 residues. This CDR3 is CASSLSEGSQPQHF. The DNA for the CDR3 is TGTGCCAGCAGTTTATCGGAGGGAAGTCAGCCCCAGCATTTT.

About this clone: The identical CDR3 is also encoded by other nucleotide sequences in the sample. V usage is TRBV5-4 and J usage is TRBJ2-7; tentative D call: TRBD2 (6 bases). Deletions cut 4 bases from V and 0 bases from J, with 11 bases between. The CDR3 extends over 14 amino acids. The germline CDR1 and CDR2 sequences are SGHNT and YYREEE (reference sequence). The CDR3 region is CASSPRDSSYEQYF. CDR3 in DNA: TGTGCCAGCAGCCCACGGGACTCCTCCTACGAGCAGTACTTC.

The chain is built from TRBV5-1 and TRBJ2-3; D perhaps matches TRBD1 (5 bases). This CDR3 is 15 amino acids long. Germline V CDR1 and CDR2: SGHRS, YFSETQ. Trimming took off 0 bases at V and 0 bases at J, with 8 bases between the two ends. The CDR3 coding sequence is TGCGCCAGCAGCTTGGGACAGCTTAGCACAGATACGCAGTATTTT. Encoded protein: CASSLGQLSTDTQYF.

This chain links TRBV5-1 with TRBJ2-7; 7 positions agree with TRBD2. The CDR3 consists of 16 residues. Germline CDR1 SGHRS, CDR2 YFSETQ. V lost 0 bases, J lost 7 bases, and 13 bases stayed unmatched. The CDR3 DNA follows: TGCGCCAGCAGCTTGGCTGAGGGAGGGCGGTTGGTTGAGCAGTACTTC. Its translation is CASSLAEGGRLVEQYF.

The chain is built from TRBV5-5 and TRBJ1-1, with D unclear. CDR3 size: 13 residues. Trimming pared 7 bases from V and 4 bases from J, leaving 14 bases between. CDR1 SGHKS and CDR2 YYEKEE come from the germline V gene (reference sequence). The CDR3 is CASPGLGSTEAFF. DNA of the CDR3: TGTGCCAGCCCTGGGTTGGGGAGCACTGAAGCTTTCTTT.

The chain links TRBV13 to TRBJ2-1, with 13 positions matching TRBD2. CDR1 and CDR2 (germline): PRHDT, FYEKMQ (reference sequence). The V segment lost 5 bases and the J segment 5 bases; nucleotides outside the gene matches: 3. The CDR3 contains 15 residues. DNA of the CDR3: TGTGCCAGCAGCCCTGGACTAGCGGGGGACAATGAGCAGTTCTTC. Protein sequence: CASSPGLAGDNEQFF. The full variable domain, rest sourced from reference TRBV13 and TRBJ2-1, is AAGVIQSPRHLIKEKRETATLKCYPIPRHDTVYWYQQGPGQDPQFLISFYEKMQSDKGSIPDRFSAQQFSDYHSELNMSSLELGDSALYFCASSPGLAGDNEQFFGPGTRLTVL.

The chain recombines TRBV3-1 (or the pseudogene TRBV3-2) with TRBJ2-1, with 9 bases lining up with TRBD2. V shed 1 base and J 4 bases; nucleotides not matched to a gene: 2. CDR3 length equals 15 residues. CDR1 and CDR2 from the germline V gene are LGHDT and YNNKEL (reference sequence). This chain's CDR3 is CASSQGLAEYNEQFF. CDR3 bases: TGTGCCAGCAGCCAAGGACTAGCGGAGTACAATGAGCAGTTCTTC.

J is TRBJ2-2 and V is TRBV24-1; 7 positions match TRBD2. Germline V gene data show CDR1 as KGHDR and CDR2 as SFDVKD. With 5 bases clipped from V and 0 bases from J, the junction kept 2 bases outside the gene matches. The CDR3 spans 15 residues. As DNA, the CDR3 is TGTGCCACCAGTGGGGGAGGGGCGAACACCGGGGAGCTGTTTTTT. It encodes CATSGGGANTGELFF.

This chain connects TRBV9 to TRBJ2-1; a possible D gene is TRBD1 (5 bases). CDR3 length: 14 amino acids. The V gene lost 0 bases and the J gene lost 9 bases, with 13 bases spanning the gap. The germline CDR1 and CDR2 sequences are SGDLS and YYNGEE. CDR3 amino acids: CASSVEPSRGEQFF. The CDR3 DNA follows: TGTGCCAGCAGCGTAGAGCCCTCTAGGGGTGAGCAGTTCTTC.

This clone was seen only a few times. The chain employs TRBV7-2 and TRBJ1-4, with 10 bases fitting TRBD1. V shed 0 bases and J 8 bases; nucleotides not matched to a gene: 6. The CDR3 has 16 residues. Germline assignment: CDR1 SGHTA and CDR2 FQGNSA. The CDR3 coding sequence is TGTGCCAGCAGCTTAGCGCATGGGACAGGGGTGGAAAAACTGTTTTTT. Protein product: CASSLAHGTGVEKLFF.

CDR3: CASSLGSGNGGYTF. CDR3 bases: TGCGCCAGCAGCTTAGGGTCAGGGAACGGTGGCTACACCTTC. The J gene is TRBJ1-2, the V gene TRBV5-1, with D perhaps matching TRBD1 (5 bases). This CDR3 has 14 residues. Germline values: CDR1 SGHRS, CDR2 YFSETQ. V was clipped by 2 bases and J by 7 bases, with 15 bases between them. Drawing the rest from reference TRBV5-1 and TRBJ1-2, the complete variable domain is KAGVTQTPRYLIKTRGQQVTLSCSPISGHRSVSWYQQTPGQGLQFLFEYFSETQRNKGNFPGRFSGRQFSNSRSEMNVSTLELGDSALYLCASSLGSGNGGYTFGSGTRLTVV.

The V call is TRBV28, the J call TRBJ2-1; 8 positions agree with TRBD2. From germline, CDR1 is MDHEN and CDR2 SYDVKM. CDR3 length: 16 amino acids. V was pared by 6 bases and J by 4 bases, with 11 bases of the junction left unmatched. Written as DNA, the CDR3 is TGTGCCAGCAGACCCCCAACTAGCGGAGATTACAATGAGCAGTTCTTC. Translation: CASRPPTSGDYNEQFF.

CDR3 DNA: TGTGCCAGCAGTGAAGTTAGCGGCAGTGCCCACGAGCAGTACTTC. Its protein is CASSEVSGSAHEQYF. The V call is TRBV6-1, the J call TRBJ2-7; possibly TRBD2 for D (6 bases). Germline CDR1 is MNHNS and CDR2 is SASEGT. The germline V and J ends were trimmed by 1 base and 5 bases, with 15 bases remaining between them. The CDR3 runs 15 residues.

The chain uses TRBV4-1 and TRBJ1-5; 7 positions agree with TRBD1. This CDR3 is 15 amino acids long. Germline values: CDR1 MGHRA, CDR2 YSYEKL. The V segment lost 2 bases and the J segment 5 bases; nucleotides outside the gene matches: 6. CDR3 in amino acids: CASSQTQGKDQPQHF. The CDR3 nucleotides read TGCGCCAGCAGCCAAACACAGGGGAAGGATCAGCCCCAGCATTTT.

J is TRBJ2-3 and V is TRBV9, with a tentative D call TRBD2 (7 bases). Trimming removed 3 bases from V and 0 bases from J, with 11 bases in between. Germline V gene data show CDR1 as SGDLS and CDR2 as YYNGEE. The CDR3 totals 15 residues. The CDR3 reads CASSAGGHSTDTQYF. DNA for the CDR3: TGTGCCAGCAGCGCCGGGGGGCACAGCACAGATACGCAGTATTTT. Based on the CDR3 plus reference TRBV9 and TRBJ2-3, the full variable domain is DSGVTQTPKHLITATGQRVTLRCSPRSGDLSVYWYQQSLDQGLQFLIQYYNGEERAKGNILERFSAQQFPDLHSELNLSSLELGDSALYFCASSAGGHSTDTQYFGPGTRLTVL.

The chain is built from TRBV4-1 and TRBJ1-6, with D maybe TRBD1 (5 bases). Looked up from germline, CDR1 is MGHRA and CDR2 is YSYEKL. The length of the CDR3 is 15 residues. V was pared by 4 bases and J by 9 bases, with 16 bases between. The CDR3 here is CASSPRGTDTSPLHF. CDR3 nucleotides: TGCGCCAGCAGCCCAAGGGGCACAGATACTTCACCCCTCCACTTT.

The gene calls are TRBV29-1 and TRBJ2-2, with D possibly matching TRBD1 (5 bases). Trimming left V 4 bases short and J 6 bases short, with 12 bases between. Germline CDR1 reads SQVTM; CDR2 reads ANQGSEA. CDR3 length: 13 amino acids. The CDR3 region has the DNA TGCAGCGTTGGTGACAGATACCCCGGGGAGCTGTTTTTT. It specifies CSVGDRYPGELFF.

The chain combines TRBV4-1 with TRBJ1-1; D perhaps matches TRBD1 (5 bases). V lost 1 base and J lost 7, with 16 bases in between. CDR1 is MGHRA, CDR2 YSYEKL, per germline. The CDR3 totals 15 residues. CDR3 amino acids: CASSQVLGRAGEAFF. As DNA, the CDR3 is TGCGCCAGCAGCCAAGTGTTGGGCAGGGCCGGTGAAGCTTTCTTT.

This chain uses TRBV5-6 with TRBJ2-7; 7 bases match TRBD1. The CDR3 loop spans 14 amino acids. V lost 2 bases and J lost 5; bases outside the gene matches: 7. Per the germline V gene, CDR1 is SGHDT and CDR2 is YYEEEE. The CDR3 protein is CASSFVTGANEQYF. DNA of the CDR3: TGTGCCAGCAGCTTCGTTACAGGGGCTAACGAGCAGTACTTC. Together with reference TRBV5-6 and TRBJ2-7, the CDR3 gives the full variable domain: DAGVTQSPTHLIKTRGQQVTLRCSPKSGHDTVSWYQQALGQGPQFIFQYYEEEERQRGNFPDRFSGHQFPNYSSELNVNALLLGDSALYLCASSFVTGANEQYFGPGTRLTVT.

This rearrangement joins TRBV27 to TRBJ2-1; 12 bases agree with TRBD2. The trim removed 4 bases at V and 4 bases at J, leaving 5 bases unmatched. Germline values: CDR1 MNHEY, CDR2 SMNVEV (reference sequence). The CDR3 has 16 amino acids. The CDR3 DNA is TGTGCCAGCAGTTCCGTGACTAGCGGGAGTTACAATGAGCAGTTCTTC. It is translated as CASSSVTSGSYNEQFF.

The rearrangement joins TRBV5-1 to TRBJ2-7; 8 nucleotides match TRBD2. The length of the CDR3 is 18 residues. The V segment lost 4 bases and the J segment 0 bases; nucleotides outside the gene matches: 15. Per germline, CDR1 SGHRS and CDR2 YFSETQ. The CDR3 DNA reads TGCGCCAGCAGCGATAGCGGGACGGGAGCTTTCTCCTCCTACGAGCAGTACTTC. It specifies CASSDSGTGAFSSYEQYF.

The V gene is TRBV5-6, the J gene TRBJ2-1; D remains unclear. This CDR3 region has 13 residues. V lost 1 base to trimming and J lost 4 bases, with 6 bases between them. The V gene's germline CDR1 is SGHDT and CDR2 YYEEEE. The CDR3 DNA sequence: TGTGCCAGCAGCTTGAGTCGGTACAATGAGCAGTTCTTC. The encoded protein is CASSLSRYNEQFF.

V is TRBV27 and J is TRBJ2-1; no clear D gene. Per germline, CDR1 MNHEY and CDR2 SMNVEV (reference sequence). The CDR3 has 16 residues. V was trimmed by 4 bases and J by 9 bases, leaving 22 bases between them. The CDR3 reads CASSSPLTGSNIEQFF. The CDR3, as DNA: TGTGCCAGCAGTTCACCTCTCACCGGGTCGAACATTGAGCAGTTCTTC.

This clone appeared a single time. Other DNA sequences in this sample translate to the same CDR3. The chain has TRBV4-1 and TRBJ1-4; 10 bases align to TRBD1. In germline, CDR1 is MGHRA, CDR2 YSYEKL. Trimming cost V 2 bases and J 5 bases; bases outside gene matches: 2. The CDR3 extends over 15 amino acids. The CDR3 region is CASSQPGQGNEKLFF. The CDR3 DNA reads TGCGCCAGCAGCCAACCGGGACAGGGGAATGAAAAACTGTTTTTT.